This T cell receptor (beta chain) was observed in a study of blood T cell repertoires in COVID-19. V lost 5 bases, J lost 0 bases, and 4 bases stayed unmatched. CDR3 length equals 15 residues. Germline CDR1 and CDR2: SGHTA and FQGTGA. Using immunoSEQ multiplex PCR, the repertoire was profiled, and TCRdb retains in-frame clones only, with some absent. The data show a few hundred thousand clones, around 80% seen once. The origin of this receptor is a man aged 40-50 years who had been exposed to COVID-19. Sequencing was performed on PBMCs or T cells enriched from blood (not recorded which). The V gene is TRBV7-3, the J gene TRBJ2-1, with 7 bases that match TRBD2. The CDR3 DNA reads as TGTGCCAGCAGCCCCGGGGGGATCTCCTACAATGAGCAGTTCTTC. It yields the protein CASSPGGISYNEQFF. Full variable domain (outside the CDR3, taken from reference TRBV7-3 and TRBJ2-1): GAGVSQTPSNKVTEKGKYVELRCDPISGHTALYWYRQSLGQGPEFLIYFQGTGAADDSGLPNDRFFAVRPEGSVSTLKIQRTERGDSAVYLCASSPGGISYNEQFFGPGTRLTVL.